The 8 T cell receptor beta chains reported below all come from one sample, sequenced in a study of immune evolution from preneoplasia to lung adenocarcinoma. Some clones are missing from TCRdb's copy, which holds only in-frame ones; the method was immunoSEQ multiplex PCR. Here the sample spans over 30,000 clones, about 74% being singletons. Sequencing input: FFPE invasive lung adenocarcinoma tissue. The source of these receptors is a person aged 55-75 years with lung adenocarcinoma.

V is TRBV6-5 and J is TRBJ1-3, with unresolved D. This CDR3 contains 15 residues. Germline lookup yields CDR1 MNHEY and CDR2 SVGAGI. CDR3 residues: CAAQRGLSSGNTIYF. CDR3 nucleotides: TGTGCGGCCCAACGTGGCCTGAGCTCTGGAAACACCATATATTTT.

The V gene is TRBV10-3, the J gene TRBJ2-3; TRBD1 is a possible D gene (5 bases). Germline lookup yields CDR1 ENHRY and CDR2 SYGVKD. This CDR3 has 15 amino acids. Trimming stripped 2 bases from V and 4 bases from J, with 13 bases between. The CDR3: CAISEPRAGADTQYF. The DNA for the CDR3 is TGTGCCATCAGTGAGCCCAGGGCTGGGGCAGATACGCAGTATTTT.

The genes are TRBV28 and TRBJ1-5, with a tentative D call TRBD1 (5 bases). This CDR3 is 14 amino acids long. V lost 3 bases and J lost 8, with 14 bases in between. In germline, CDR1 is MDHEN, CDR2 SYDVKM. The CDR3 reads CASSFAGKGKPQHF. Here the CDR3 DNA reads TGTGCCAGCAGTTTCGCGGGGAAGGGGAAGCCCCAGCATTTT. The whole variable domain, filled in from reference TRBV28 and TRBJ1-5, reads DVKVTQSSRYLVKRTGEKVFLECVQDMDHENMFWYRQDPGLGLRLIYFSYDVKMKEKGDIPEGYSVSREKKERFSLILESASTNQTSMYLCASSFAGKGKPQHFGDGTRLSIL.

This clone was counted between two and nine times. The rearrangement uses TRBV4-1 and TRBJ1-4; D remains ambiguous. V lost 4 bases to trimming and J lost 8 bases, with 11 bases between them. The CDR3 sequence is 13 residues long. In germline, CDR1 is MGHRA, CDR2 YSYEKL. CDR3 sequence (DNA): TGCGCCAGCAGCCTTATCCTCAGGGAAAAACTGTTTTTT. Translation: CASSLILREKLFF.

This chain uses TRBV7-2 with TRBJ2-1; 7 bases align to TRBD2. V was pared by 3 bases and J by 1 base, with 3 bases of the junction left unmatched. Germline CDR1 and CDR2: SGHTA and FQGNSA. This CDR3 region has 15 residues. The DNA of the CDR3 is TGTGCCAGCAGCTTCCAGGGAGGGTCCTACAATGAGCAGTTCTTC. This encodes CASSFQGGSYNEQFF.

The chain carries TRBV10-3 and TRBJ1-2; unclear D gene. The CDR3 spans 12 residues. The germline V gene has CDR1 ENHRY and CDR2 SYGVKD. V gave up 3 bases and J gave up 8 bases, with 10 bases separating them. The CDR3 protein is CAISESLEGYTF. For the CDR3, the DNA is TGTGCCATCAGTGAAAGTTTGGAGGGCTACACCTTC.

CDR3 loop: CASSLGVSGNTIYF. The DNA for the CDR3 is TGCGCCAGCAGCTTGGGCGTCTCTGGAAACACCATATATTTT. The rearrangement joins TRBV5-1 to TRBJ1-3; D unresolved. The V gene lost 0 bases and the J gene lost 0 bases, with 4 bases spanning the gap. Per the germline V gene, CDR1 is SGHRS and CDR2 is YFSETQ. The CDR3 runs to 14 residues.

V and J are TRBV11-2 and TRBJ2-7; TRBD2 agrees at 10 bases. V gave up 4 bases and J gave up 1 base; unmatched junction bases: 10. CDR1 and CDR2 (germline): SGHAT, FQNNGV. This CDR3 has 17 amino acids. Written as DNA, the CDR3 is TGTGCCAGCAGCTCACCCGGGACTAGCGATCCATCCTACGAGCAGTACTTC. Protein sequence: CASSSPGTSDPSYEQYF. Supplemented by reference TRBV11-2 and TRBJ2-7, the full variable domain reads EAGVAQSPRYKIIEKRQSVAFWCNPISGHATLYWYQQILGQGPKLLIQFQNNGVVDDSQLPKDRFSAERLKGVDSTLKIQPAKLEDSAVYLCASSSPGTSDPSYEQYFGPGTRLTVT.